The rows below give T cell receptor beta chains drawn from one sample of a study of blood T cell repertoires in COVID-19. The protocol was immunoSEQ multiplex PCR, while the TCRdb copy is restricted to in-frame clones and leaves out a portion. Of about 480,000 clones in the sample, roughly 90% were seen once. The sample consisted of PBMCs or T cells enriched from blood (not recorded which). Receptors originate from a woman between 40 and 55 years old who had recovered from COVID-19. Both conserved end residues are part of each CDR3. The D gene is left open where the match is weak. Clone size is stated in some rows and not others, as once, few, many or a class when expanded.

clone size	V gene	J gene	D gene	CDR3 DNA	CDR3 protein
NA	TRBV5-4	TRBJ2-5	NA	TGTGCCAGCAGCCCAGATCAAGAGACCCAGTACTTC	CASSPDQETQYF
NA	TRBV28	TRBJ1-5	NA	TGTGCCAGCAGCCTCACAGGGACACTGGGCAATCAGCCCCAGCATTTT	CASSLTGTLGNQPQHF
NA	TRBV6-2/TRBV6-3	TRBJ1-5	TRBD1	TGTGCCAGCAGTAGGGACAGGATCAACCAGCCCCAGCATTTT	CASSRDRINQPQHF
NA	TRBV2	TRBJ2-2	NA	TGTGCCAGCAAGGCTAGCAGAATTGAGGCCGGGGAGCTGTTTTTT	CASKASRIEAGELFF
NA	TRBV7-2	TRBJ1-3	NA	TGTGCCAGCAGCCAGATGGGGGGGCCTGGAAACACCATATATTTT	CASSQMGGPGNTIYF
once	TRBV5-5	TRBJ1-2	NA	TGTGCCAGCAGCTTGGTTCAGGCAATAGAGTATGGCTACACCTTC	CASSLVQAIEYGYTF
few	TRBV6-2/TRBV6-3	TRBJ1-2	TRBD1	TGTGCCAGCAGCTTTACAGGGGGCCTAAGATCTAACTATGGCTACACCTTC	CASSFTGGLRSNYGYTF
NA	TRBV6-5	TRBJ2-7	NA	TGTGCCAGCAGTCATCAGGGAACCCACGAGCAGTACTTC	CASSHQGTHEQYF
few	TRBV4-1	TRBJ1-2	TRBD1	TGCGCCAGCAGCCTCGCCGGGACAGGGGGCGAGGGGTATGGCTACACCTTC	CASSLAGTGGEGYGYTF
NA	TRBV24-1	TRBJ1-1	TRBD1	TGTGCCACCAGTTACCCGGGGACAGGGAACACTGAAGCTTTCTTT	CATSYPGTGNTEAFF
NA	TRBV7-8	TRBJ1-2	NA	TGTGCCAGCAGCTTAGCCGGGAATTCAGGTTATGGCTACACCTTC	CASSLAGNSGYGYTF
NA	TRBV12-3/TRBV12-4	TRBJ2-3	NA	TGTGCCAGCAGACTAACAGATACGCAGTATTTT	CASRLTDTQYF
NA	TRBV4-3	TRBJ2-5	NA	TGCGCCAGCAGCCAAGATTGGGCGGAACTGGGGGCGGTACAAGAGACCCAGTACTTC	CASSQDWAELGAVQETQYF
NA	TRBV11-3	TRBJ1-1	TRBD1	TGTGCCAGCAGCTTAGCCACAGGGGGTATAACGACTTTCTTT	CASSLATGGITTFF
NA	TRBV4-1	TRBJ2-7	TRBD2	TGCGCCAGCAGCCAGATAGCGGGCCTCAGCTCCTACGAGCAGTACTTC	CASSQIAGLSSYEQYF
NA	TRBV27	TRBJ2-2	TRBD2	TGTGCCAGCACCACGACTAGCGGGAACACCGGGGAGCTGTTTTTT	CASTTTSGNTGELFF
NA	TRBV10-2	TRBJ1-2	NA	TGCGCCAGCAGTGAGTCGCGGGGCTATGGCTACACCTTC	CASSESRGYGYTF
NA	TRBV5-4	TRBJ1-6	TRBD1	TGTGCCAGCAGCTTGGACAGGGGGTATTCACCCCTCCACTTT	CASSLDRGYSPLHF
NA	TRBV5-1	TRBJ2-1	TRBD2	TGCGCCAGCAGCTTCCTAGCGGGAAGGTACAATGAGCAGTTCTTC	CASSFLAGRYNEQFF
NA	TRBV4-3	TRBJ1-1	TRBD1	TGCGCCAGCAGCCAAAGCGTAGGACAGGGAAAGAACACTGAAGCTTTCTTT	CASSQSVGQGKNTEAFF
once	TRBV27	TRBJ2-7	TRBD1	TGTGCCAGCAGTTCCACAGGGGGACCCCCCTACGAGCAGTACTTC	CASSSTGGPPYEQYF
NA	TRBV11-2	TRBJ2-7	NA	TGTGCCAGCAGCTTAGCACACAGAACCTACGAGCAGTACTTC	CASSLAHRTYEQYF
NA	TRBV9	TRBJ2-1	NA	TGTGCCAGCAGCGCCAAAACTAGGGGGGGATTCAATGAGCAGTTCTTC	CASSAKTRGGFNEQFF
NA	TRBV7-6	TRBJ2-2	NA	TGTGCCAGCAGCTTAACAAGAGGGGAGCTGTTTTTT	CASSLTRGELFF
NA	TRBV10-3	TRBJ2-2	NA	TGTGCCATCAGTGAGTCGGCAGGTTGGACCGGGGAGCTGTTTTTT	CAISESAGWTGELFF
NA	TRBV3-1/TRBV3-2	TRBJ2-7	TRBD2	TGTGCCAGCAGCCAAGGGGACTATCTGGTAAAGTACGAGCAGTACTTC	CASSQGDYLVKYEQYF
few	TRBV5-6	TRBJ1-5	NA	TGTGCCAGCAGCTTGCAGGGGAATCAGCCCCAGCATTTT	CASSLQGNQPQHF
NA	TRBV7-8	TRBJ2-2	TRBD2	TGTGCCAGCAGAGTTAGCGGGAGTTATGGCACCGGGGAGCTGTTTTTT	CASRVSGSYGTGELFF
NA	TRBV19	TRBJ1-1	TRBD1	TGTGCCAGTAGTATTATGGGACAGGGAACTGAAGCTTTCTTT	CASSIMGQGTEAFF
NA	TRBV7-9	TRBJ2-7	TRBD2	TGTGCCAGCAGCTCCACGGGGGGTGAGCAGTACTTC	CASSSTGGEQYF
NA	TRBV9	TRBJ1-1	NA	TGTGCCAGCAGCGTAGAGTCCGGGGACACTGAAGCTTTCTTT	CASSVESGDTEAFF
NA	TRBV6-2/TRBV6-3	TRBJ2-3	NA	TGTGCCAGCAGTCAGACACGGATAACAGATACGCAGTATTTT	CASSQTRITDTQYF
NA	TRBV3-1/TRBV3-2	TRBJ1-6	TRBD1	TGTGCCAGCAGCCAAGGCGGACAGGGGAGGTCACCCCTCCACTTT	CASSQGGQGRSPLHF
NA	TRBV24-1	TRBJ2-7	NA	TGTGCCACCAGTGATTCTGGGGCGGCGATCTACGAGCAGTACTTC	CATSDSGAAIYEQYF